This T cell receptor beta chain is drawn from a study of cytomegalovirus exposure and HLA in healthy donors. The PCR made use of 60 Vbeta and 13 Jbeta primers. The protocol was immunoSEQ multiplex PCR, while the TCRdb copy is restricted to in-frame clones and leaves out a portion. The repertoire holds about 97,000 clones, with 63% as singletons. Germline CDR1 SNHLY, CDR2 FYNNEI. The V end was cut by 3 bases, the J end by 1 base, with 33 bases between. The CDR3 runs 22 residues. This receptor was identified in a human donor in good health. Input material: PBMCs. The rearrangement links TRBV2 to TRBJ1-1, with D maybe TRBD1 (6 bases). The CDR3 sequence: CASSDDGMFPDRDTSRNTEAFF. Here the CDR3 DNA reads TGTGCCAGCAGTGACGACGGAATGTTCCCGGATCGGGACACCAGCAGGAACACTGAAGCTTTCTTT.